The TCR beta chain under discussion was sequenced for a study of T cell responses to AZD1222 COVID-19 vaccine. Turning to the study itself: The study pooled second doses at about 4 or about 12 weeks.

Whole-study results and caveats: Increases in Spike-specific TCR breadth and depth were seen after two AZD1222 doses. The CD4 TCRs associated with vaccination extended across spike and predominated at 160-218 and 743-854.

The germline CDR1 and CDR2 sequences are LGHNT and FRNRAP. The CDR3 runs 17 residues. Trimming removed 5 bases from V and 2 bases from J; junction bases left unmatched: 2. Repertoires were generated with immunoSEQ multiplex PCR, while TCRdb's copy carries only in-frame clones and drops some. The data contain 150,000 or so clones, approximately 90% of them singletons. A few counts support this clone. Its antigen is unknown. V and J are TRBV12-5 and TRBJ2-6, with 14 bases that match TRBD2. The source material was peripheral blood, sampled on day 0 of AZD1222 vaccination. This TCR was sampled from an adult in good health. The CDR3 loop reads CASGPGLAGAGANVLTF. The DNA for the CDR3 is TGTGCTAGTGGTCCGGGACTAGCGGGGGCTGGGGCCAACGTCCTGACTTTC.